This passage covers 3 T cell receptor beta chains from one sample sequenced in a study of T cells in Graves' hyperthyroidism and ophthalmopathy. Amplification targeted TCR beta CDR3 regions from RNA transcripts. Initially, a first-round RT-PCR of the TCR CDR3 employed the HTBI primer set. TCRdb recomputed calls from the multiplex PCR reads with MiXCR, one row per CDR3 protein. The sample consists of around 600,000 distinct CDR3 sequences, roughly 15% of them appearing once. Sequencing was carried out using blood. The receptor set was obtained from a middle-aged woman with Graves' ophthalmopathy.

The chain has TRBV10-3 and TRBJ1-5, with D unclear. This CDR3 has 14 amino acids. Trimming removed 4 bases at V and 1 base at J, with 8 bases between. The germline V gene encodes CDR1 ENHRY and CDR2 SYGVKD. The CDR3 protein is CAISASESNQPQHF. The CDR3 nucleotides read TGTGCCATCAGTGCCAGCGAAAGCAATCAGCCCCAGCATTTT.

This clonotype was found many times. V gene TRBV3-1 combines with J gene TRBJ1-1, with D perhaps TRBD1 (6 bases). V was clipped by 5 bases and J by 4 bases, with 14 bases between them. This CDR3 has 14 residues. Looked up from germline, CDR1 is LGHDT and CDR2 is YNNKEL (reference sequence). The CDR3 sequence: CASSGQQGITEAFF. Here the CDR3 DNA reads TGTGCCAGCAGCGGGCAACAGGGAATCACTGAAGCTTTCTTT.

The chain carries TRBV7-6 and TRBJ1-4; the D gene is possibly TRBD1 (5 bases). Trimming pared 5 bases from V and 3 bases from J, leaving 13 bases between. This CDR3 region has 15 residues. Germline loops: CDR1 SGHVS, CDR2 FNYEAQ. The CDR3 reads CASSPLGVSNEKLFF. The CDR3 DNA follows: TGTGCCAGCAGCCCCTTAGGGGTATCTAATGAAAAACTGTTTTTT.